A selection of T cell receptor beta chains follows, all from one sample in a study of naive and memory T cell subsets. MiXCR, run by TCRdb on the UMI-ligation and nested PCR reads, gives a single entry per CDR3 protein. The table lists fewer than 150,000 distinct CDR3 sequences, under 25% of them singletons, with around 0.63% in the top ten. The sample consisted of naive CD8+ T cells from blood. These receptor sequences come from a human donor in good health. The CDR3 runs from the conserved cysteine through the conserved F or W. The D gene is left open where the match is weak. Rows may omit the clone size; those that give it use once, few, many or a size class.

NA | NA | 15 | TRBJ1-2 | TRBV28 | TGTGCCAGCAGTCTCGTTATCGTGAGGGGAGATGGCTACACCTTC | CASSLVIVRGDGYTF
few | NA | 14 | TRBJ2-7 | TRBV9 | TGTGCCAGCAGCGTAGGTGGCGGGAACTACGAGCAGTACTTC | CASSVGGGNYEQYF
NA | NA | 15 | TRBJ2-1 | TRBV5-1 | TGCGCCAGCAGCTTGGGGCAGCCGGCCTACAATGAGCAGTTCTTC | CASSLGQPAYNEQFF
NA | TRBD1 | 14 | TRBJ2-1 | TRBV5-6 | TGTGCCAGCGAACCGGGACAGGGGTACAATGAGCAGTTCTTC | CASEPGQGYNEQFF
few | NA | 12 | TRBJ2-3 | TRBV20-1 | TGCAGTGCTACAACTGGCACAGATACGCAGTATTTT | CSATTGTDTQYF
NA | NA | 14 | TRBJ2-6 | TRBV7-6 | TGTGCCAGCAGCTGGGACTCTGGGGCCAACGTCCTGACTTTC | CASSWDSGANVLTF
NA | NA | 19 | TRBJ1-4 | TRBV20-1 | TGCAGTGCTAGAGCGAGGGCCAATAGCAGGGTAGCAGCTAATGAAAAACTGTTTTTT | CSARARANSRVAANEKLFF
NA | NA | 14 | TRBJ2-5 | TRBV25-1 | TGTGCCAGCAGTGAGGCGGCCCGGGGAGAGACCCAGTACTTC | CASSEAARGETQYF
NA | NA | 13 | TRBJ2-2 | TRBV9 | TGTGCCAGCAGCGTCTCAACAACCGGGGAGCTGTTTTTT | CASSVSTTGELFF
NA | TRBD2 | 16 | TRBJ2-3 | TRBV12-3/TRBV12-4 | TGTGCCAGCAGCTACGGACTAGCGACTAGCACAGATACGCAGTATTTT | CASSYGLATSTDTQYF
NA | NA | 15 | TRBJ2-3 | TRBV14 | TGTGCCAGCAGCCAAGTCGGGAGCCTGGGGGATACGCAGTATTTT | CASSQVGSLGDTQYF
NA | TRBD2 | 16 | TRBJ2-7 | TRBV28 | TGTGCCAGCAACCAGGCAGGGGGACTAGCGGGATTTGAGCAGTACTTC | CASNQAGGLAGFEQYF
NA | TRBD2 | 16 | TRBJ2-1 | TRBV9 | TGTGCCAGCAGCCCCCTTAGCGGGAGGGCCAAGGGTGAGCAGTTCTTC | CASSPLSGRAKGEQFF
NA | NA | 15 | TRBJ2-5 | TRBV7-6 | TGTGCCAGCAGCTTAGGTGTGGGAGTTGCTGAGACCCAGTACTTC | CASSLGVGVAETQYF
few | TRBD1 | 14 | TRBJ2-7 | TRBV28 | TGTGCCAGCAGTCCAGGGGGCGCCGGGTGGGAGCAGTACTTC | CASSPGGAGWEQYF
many | NA | 12 | TRBJ2-2 | TRBV12-3/TRBV12-4 | TGTGCCAGCAGTTTTTTTTCCGGGGAGCTGTTTTTT | CASSFFSGELFF
NA | NA | 16 | TRBJ2-1 | TRBV28 | TGTGCCAGCAGCAAGGGATGGCGGGATCGTTACAATGAGCAGTTCTTC | CASSKGWRDRYNEQFF
few | TRBD2 | 14 | TRBJ2-1 | TRBV12-3/TRBV12-4 | TGTGCCAGCAGTTTCGAGCGGGAGAGCGATGAGCAGTTCTTC | CASSFERESDEQFF
NA | TRBD1 | 15 | TRBJ2-7 | TRBV28 | TGTGCCAGCAGTTTATTGGGACAGGGGGCTTACGAGCAGTACTTC | CASSLLGQGAYEQYF
few | TRBD1 | 15 | TRBJ2-3 | TRBV11-2 | TGTGCCAGCAGCCGCGACAGGGAAGTATCAGATACGCAGTATTTT | CASSRDREVSDTQYF
few | NA | 14 | TRBJ2-5 | TRBV12-3/TRBV12-4 | TGTGCCAGTGGTTTTGGGGACCACCAAGAGACCCAGTACTTC | CASGFGDHQETQYF
NA | NA | 14 | TRBJ2-7 | TRBV9 | TGTGCCAGCAGCGTAGCTGTTGGATCCTACGAGCAGTACTTC | CASSVAVGSYEQYF
many | NA | 11 | TRBJ2-7 | TRBV27 | TGTGCCAGCAGTTCCGCCTACGAGCAGTACTTC | CASSSAYEQYF
few | NA | 19 | TRBJ1-6 | TRBV23-1 | TGCGCCAGCAGTCAGCCTAAGGTCGGACGGAGCTCCTATAATTCACCCCTCCACTTT | CASSQPKVGRSSYNSPLHF
few | NA | 15 | TRBJ2-7 | TRBV20-1 | TGCAGTGCTAGAGATCGTCTAGTCGGGTCCTACGAGCAGTACTTC | CSARDRLVGSYEQYF
few | NA | 13 | TRBJ1-5 | TRBV4-1 | TGCGCCAGCAGCCAAAAGGGGGATCAGCCCCAGCATTTT | CASSQKGDQPQHF
few | TRBD1 | 17 | TRBJ2-5 | TRBV10-1 | TGCGCCAGCAGTGAGTCCAGGGCGACAGGGGGTGAAGAGACCCAGTACTTC | CASSESRATGGEETQYF
once | TRBD1 | 17 | TRBJ1-5 | TRBV15 | TGTGCCACCAGCAGGGAAGGGACAGGGAGCACCAATCAGCCCCAGCATTTT | CATSREGTGSTNQPQHF
few | NA | 15 | TRBJ2-5 | TRBV4-1 | TGCGCCAGCAGCCAAGAGGGAAGAGTCCAAGAGACCCAGTACTTC | CASSQEGRVQETQYF
NA | NA | 15 | TRBJ2-7 | TRBV28 | TGTGCCAGCAGTTTCCCAACAGGGAAGAGGTACGAGCAGTACTTC | CASSFPTGKRYEQYF
NA | NA | 14 | TRBJ1-1 | TRBV12-3/TRBV12-4 | TGTGCCAGCAGTTTAGCGAACAGGGTGCCTGAAGCTTTCTTT | CASSLANRVPEAFF
NA | TRBD2 | 17 | TRBJ2-3 | TRBV13 | TGTGCCAGCAGTCCTACTCTGACTAGCGGGAGTGGTGATACGCAGTATTTT | CASSPTLTSGSGDTQYF
few | NA | 14 | TRBJ1-1 | TRBV11-2 | TGTGCCAGCAGCTTACCAGAAGCCCTCACTGAAGCTTTCTTT | CASSLPEALTEAFF
NA | NA | 14 | TRBJ2-5 | TRBV27 | TGTGCCAGCAGTTTATCGGTGACAGAAGAGACCCAGTACTTC | CASSLSVTEETQYF
NA | NA | 11 | TRBJ2-1 | TRBV29-1 | TGCAGCGCCTTAACCCCAAATGAGCAGTTCTTC | CSALTPNEQFF
few | NA | 17 | TRBJ2-6 | TRBV3-1 | TGTGCCAGCAGCCAAGATATAGGGACCGGAGGGGCCAACGTCCTGACTTTC | CASSQDIGTGGANVLTF
NA | NA | 13 | TRBJ2-3 | TRBV6-6 | TGTGCCAGCAGTTACTCGGTCTCGGAGCCGCAGTATTTT | CASSYSVSEPQYF
NA | TRBD1 | 14 | TRBJ1-1 | TRBV28 | TGTGCCAGCAGTGGGGACAGGGGGCCGACTGAAGCTTTCTTT | CASSGDRGPTEAFF
NA | TRBD2 | 14 | TRBJ2-1 | TRBV27 | TGTGCCAGCAGTTTTGGGACTAGCATCAATGAGCAGTTCTTC | CASSFGTSINEQFF
NA | TRBD1 | 15 | TRBJ1-3 | TRBV6-5 | TGTGCCAGCAGTTATCAGGGGGACTCTGGAAACACCATATATTTT | CASSYQGDSGNTIYF
few | TRBD1 | 14 | TRBJ2-5 | TRBV6-6 | TGTGCCAGCACTAAAGGGACAGGCCAAGAGACCCAGTACTTC | CASTKGTGQETQYF
NA | NA | 13 | TRBJ2-2 | TRBV3-1 | TGTGCCAGCAGCCGTCCGAACACCGGGGAGCTGTTTTTT | CASSRPNTGELFF
NA | NA | 14 | TRBJ1-5 | TRBV12-3/TRBV12-4 | TGTGCCAGCAGTCTCGGGGGGGGCGGACAGCCCCAGCATTTT | CASSLGGGGQPQHF
few | NA | 14 | TRBJ2-7 | TRBV6-2/TRBV6-3 | TGTGCCAGCAGCTACGCGGACGGGTCCTACGAGCAGTACTTC | CASSYADGSYEQYF
NA | NA | 14 | TRBJ2-7 | TRBV4-3 | TGCGCCAGCAGCCGGGGGCTCATAGACTACGAGCAGTACTTC | CASSRGLIDYEQYF
NA | TRBD2 | 15 | TRBJ2-5 | TRBV4-3 | TGCGCCAGCAGCCAACGGGAGGGGCGGGGGGAGACCCAGTACTTC | CASSQREGRGETQYF
few | NA | 15 | TRBJ2-6 | TRBV12-3/TRBV12-4 | TGTGCCAGCAAACACCTCGTTGGGGGGGCCAACGTCCTGACTTTC | CASKHLVGGANVLTF
NA | TRBD2 | 18 | TRBJ2-2 | TRBV10-3 | TGTGCCATCAGTGGCCCAGCGGGAGGACTTATCAACTCCGGGGAGCTGTTTTTT | CAISGPAGGLINSGELFF
few | NA | 14 | TRBJ2-1 | TRBV27 | TGTGCCAGCAGTATTTTAGGGGGGAGGGATGAGCAGTTCTTC | CASSILGGRDEQFF
NA | NA | 14 | TRBJ2-1 | TRBV7-9 | TGTGCCAGCAGCTTATATCCCGAGGAGTATGAGCAGTTCTTC | CASSLYPEEYEQFF
NA | TRBD1 | 16 | TRBJ2-3 | TRBV28 | TGTGCCAGCAGTCCATGGACAGGAGATTCCACAGATACGCAGTATTTT | CASSPWTGDSTDTQYF
few | NA | 14 | TRBJ2-1 | TRBV7-8 | TGTGCCAGCAGCGTTAGGGGCTCCTACAATGAGCAGTTCTTC | CASSVRGSYNEQFF
NA | NA | 17 | TRBJ2-1 | TRBV12-3/TRBV12-4 | TGTGCCAGCAGTTTTCTAGTCTCTGTGAGGGATTACAATGAGCAGTTCTTC | CASSFLVSVRDYNEQFF
few | TRBD2 | 15 | TRBJ2-7 | TRBV6-1 | TGTGCCAGCAGTCCTACGACTAGCGGGAGTGATGAGCAGTACTTC | CASSPTTSGSDEQYF
many | NA | 17 | TRBJ2-4 | TRBV6-1 | TGTGCCAGCAGACCGAATACGAGGCCAAACCTCGAGATCATTCAGTACTTC | CASRPNTRPNLEIIQYF